This is a list of T cell receptor beta chains from one sample in a study of cytomegalovirus exposure and HLA in healthy donors. TCRdb keeps only in-frame clones here, not all; method: immunoSEQ multiplex PCR. The table has 250,000 to 300,000 clones, 90% seen once. The specimen sequenced was PBMCs. These TCRs come from a woman aged 18-29 years in good health and CMV-seronegative. Each CDR3 is given with its conserved first and last residue. D genes are given only for firm matches. The size entry is marked missing in some rows and otherwise reads once, few, many or a size class.

D gene	V gene	clone size	J gene	CDR3 DNA	CDR3 protein
TRBD1	TRBV5-5	.	TRBJ1-2	TGTGCCAGCAGCTTGGGAGGGACAGGGGGAAACTATGGCTACACCTTC	CASSLGGTGGNYGYTF
TRBD1	TRBV5-5	once	TRBJ2-7	TGTGCCAGCAGCCTGACAGGGAACTCCTACGAGCAGTACTTC	CASSLTGNSYEQYF
.	TRBV4-3	once	TRBJ1-5	TGCGCCAGCAGCCAAGATCGCCAGGGCTACAATCAGCCCCAGCATTTT	CASSQDRQGYNQPQHF
.	TRBV6-1	.	TRBJ2-5	TGTGCCAGCAGTGGCGGCGGATTAGAGACCCAGTACTTC	CASSGGGLETQYF
.	TRBV19	.	TRBJ2-5	TGTGCCAGTAGTATAAGAGGGTCGGAGACCCAGTACTTC	CASSIRGSETQYF
TRBD1	TRBV7-9	.	TRBJ2-1	TGTGCCAGCAGCCCGGGACAGGGAAATGAGCAGTTCTTC	CASSPGQGNEQFF
.	TRBV19	.	TRBJ1-4	TGTGCCAGTACCCCGCGCCCGGGGGGGGGTGAAAAACTGTTTTTT	CASTPRPGGGEKLFF
.	TRBV5-4	.	TRBJ2-1	TGTGCCAGCAGCTTGGATAACAATGAGCAGTTCTTC	CASSLDNNEQFF
TRBD1	TRBV6-5	.	TRBJ1-2	TGTGCCAGCAGCCCCCCGACAGGGTCCGTCTATGGCTACACCTTC	CASSPPTGSVYGYTF
TRBD1	TRBV9	.	TRBJ1-6	TGTGCCAGCAGCGTAGATGGATGGGGACAGGGGTATAATTCACCCCTCCACTTT	CASSVDGWGQGYNSPLHF
TRBD2	TRBV7-9	.	TRBJ2-3	TGTGCCAGCAGCTCTTTAGCGGGGGACCTCACAGATACGCAGTATTTT	CASSSLAGDLTDTQYF
TRBD1	TRBV6-6	.	TRBJ2-5	TGTGCCAGCAGTTCCTTGACAGGGTTGGAACAAGAGACCCAGTACTTC	CASSSLTGLEQETQYF
.	TRBV5-1	.	TRBJ2-2	TGCGCCAGCAGCCTAAACACCGGGGAGCTGTTTTTT	CASSLNTGELFF
.	TRBV6-1	.	TRBJ2-2	TGTGCCAGCAGTGAAGGTCTAGTAATTGAGGAGCTGTTTTTT	CASSEGLVIEELFF
.	TRBV9	.	TRBJ1-6	TGTGCCAGCAGCGTAGACAACTATAATTCACCCCTCCACTTT	CASSVDNYNSPLHF
.	TRBV6-5	.	TRBJ2-2	TGTGCCAGCAGTTATGGCAGGGCTTACACCGGGGAGCTGTTTTTT	CASSYGRAYTGELFF
TRBD2	TRBV28	.	TRBJ2-3	TGTGCCAGCAGTCCCTACTGGACTAGCGGGGATAGCACAGATACGCAGTATTTT	CASSPYWTSGDSTDTQYF
.	TRBV11-2	.	TRBJ2-2	TGTGCCAGCAGCACTGGACAGTCAAACACCGGGGAGCTGTTTTTT	CASSTGQSNTGELFF
.	TRBV6-5	.	TRBJ2-6	TGTGCCAGCAGTTACTCGAACGGTCCTGGGGCCAACGTCCTGACTTTC	CASSYSNGPGANVLTF
.	TRBV25-1	.	TRBJ2-1	TGTGCCAGCAGTGAATCGCCCGTTTTGAGGAGGGGGCAGTTCTTC	CASSESPVLRRGQFF
.	TRBV5-4	.	TRBJ1-2	TGTGCCAGCAGCTTGGCCGCCGGGAATGGCTACACCTTC	CASSLAAGNGYTF
.	TRBV7-6	once	TRBJ2-7	TGTGCCAGCAGCTACGGCAGGGTGTCGTACGAGCAGTACTTC	CASSYGRVSYEQYF
TRBD1	TRBV5-6	.	TRBJ1-6	TGTGCCAGCAGCTTTGGACAGGGGGAAAATTCACCCCTCCACTTT	CASSFGQGENSPLHF
.	TRBV5-4	.	TRBJ2-2	TGTGCCAGCAGTTTGAGCGGACCCGGGGAGCTGTTTTTT	CASSLSGPGELFF
.	TRBV19	.	TRBJ1-2	TGTGCCAGTAGTGGAAACAGGGTTTATGGCTACACCTTC	CASSGNRVYGYTF
TRBD2	TRBV14	.	TRBJ2-2	TGTGCCAGCAGCCAAGGACTAGCACCCGGGGAGCTGTTTTTT	CASSQGLAPGELFF
TRBD2	TRBV6-4	once	TRBJ2-3	TGTGCCAGCGCCGTAACAAGCCAGGGAGGGACGCAGTATTTT	CASAVTSQGGTQYF
TRBD1	TRBV5-6	.	TRBJ2-7	TGTGCCAGCAGCCCAGACAGGGGCTCCTACGAGCAGTACTTC	CASSPDRGSYEQYF
.	TRBV4-3	.	TRBJ1-5	TGCGCCAGCAGCCAATACGGACAACAGCCCCAGCATTTT	CASSQYGQQPQHF
TRBD1	TRBV27	.	TRBJ1-1	TGTGCCAGCAGTTTATTGAAAACAGGGGGGACTGAAGCTTTCTTT	CASSLLKTGGTEAFF
TRBD1	TRBV28	.	TRBJ2-7	TGTGCCAGCAGTTTGGGGGACAGGCGGTGGGAGCAGTACTTC	CASSLGDRRWEQYF
.	TRBV29-1	.	TRBJ1-2	TGCAGCGTGGGGGGTGGGGACGGCGGACATGGCTACACCTTC	CSVGGGDGGHGYTF
TRBD1	TRBV18	.	TRBJ2-7	TGTGCCAGCTCACCAGGGACAGCCTACGAGCAGTACTTC	CASSPGTAYEQYF
TRBD1	TRBV19	.	TRBJ2-7	TGTGCCAGTAGTAGATCCACCGGGACAGGGTCCTACGAGCAGTACTTC	CASSRSTGTGSYEQYF
.	TRBV6-1	.	TRBJ2-5	TGTGCCAGCATCGACTGGAGCCAAGAGACCCAGTACTTC	CASIDWSQETQYF
.	TRBV5-1	.	TRBJ2-3	TGCGCCAGCAGCTTGGCCAACAGTGGCGCAGATACGCAGTATTTT	CASSLANSGADTQYF
TRBD1	TRBV5-1	.	TRBJ1-3	TGCGCCAGCAGTACAGGGGGCGCTGGAAACACCATATATTTT	CASSTGGAGNTIYF
.	TRBV6-6	once	TRBJ1-5	TGTGCCAGCAGTTACAGGGGGGGTGGAGGCAATCAGCCCCAGCATTTT	CASSYRGGGGNQPQHF
.	TRBV11-1	.	TRBJ1-2	TGTGCCAGCAGCCAGACTGATAACTATGGCTACACCTTC	CASSQTDNYGYTF
.	TRBV30	.	TRBJ1-6	TGTGCCTGGAGTGTACGAAGAGACAATAATTCACCCCTCCACTTT	CAWSVRRDNNSPLHF
TRBD1	TRBV15	.	TRBJ1-2	TGTGCCACCAGCAGAGAGACAGGGAACTATGGCTACACCTTC	CATSRETGNYGYTF
TRBD1	TRBV4-3	.	TRBJ2-3	TGCGCCAGCAGCCAAGAAAGACAGGGGGCAGATACGCAGTATTTT	CASSQERQGADTQYF
TRBD1	TRBV6-1	.	TRBJ1-1	TGTGCCAGCAGTGAAGCCCCCGGACAGGGATCCACTGAAGCTTTCTTT	CASSEAPGQGSTEAFF
.	TRBV5-1	few	TRBJ1-1	TGCGCCAGCAGCGAAGTTCGAAGAGGCACTGAAGCTTTCTTT	CASSEVRRGTEAFF
TRBD1	TRBV6-6	.	TRBJ1-2	TGTGCCAGCAGAGCCGGGACAGGGCTCTATGGCTACACCTTC	CASRAGTGLYGYTF
TRBD2	TRBV7-2	.	TRBJ2-3	TGTGCCAGCAGCTTAGCGGGACTAGCGGGGGGGCCGACCGATACGCAGTATTTT	CASSLAGLAGGPTDTQYF
TRBD1	TRBV7-8	.	TRBJ2-3	TGTGCCAGCAGCTCACAGGGGGATACGCAGTATTTT	CASSSQGDTQYF
.	TRBV9	.	TRBJ2-5	TGTGCCAGCAGCGAAGAACTAGGGGGGGAAGAGACCCAGTACTTC	CASSEELGGEETQYF
.	TRBV6-5	.	TRBJ2-7	TGTGCCAGCAGCGGAGTCCACGAGCAGTACTTC	CASSGVHEQYF
.	TRBV4-1	.	TRBJ1-2	TGCGCCAGCACCTCAAGGGCGTGGCAGGGCTATGGCTACACCTTC	CASTSRAWQGYGYTF
TRBD1	TRBV6-4	.	TRBJ2-5	TGTGCCAGCAGTGATAGGGACAGGAGAAACCAAGAGACCCAGTACTTC	CASSDRDRRNQETQYF
TRBD1	TRBV28	.	TRBJ1-2	TGTGCCAGCAGACCGACAGGGGGCGGGGATGGCTACACCTTC	CASRPTGGGDGYTF
TRBD1	TRBV19	.	TRBJ2-7	TGTGCCAGTAGTATGGGGACAGCTACCTACGAGCAGTACTTC	CASSMGTATYEQYF
TRBD1	TRBV28	.	TRBJ1-6	TGTGCCAGCAGTTCCCCCCGCGGGACAGTAAATTCACCCCTCCACTTT	CASSSPRGTVNSPLHF
.	TRBV5-6	.	TRBJ1-3	TGTGCCAGCAGCTTCTCAGACTCTGGAAACACCATATATTTT	CASSFSDSGNTIYF